In this sample, the clone carrying this T cell receptor beta chain turned up once. Other DNA sequences in this sample translate to the same CDR3. Assay used: immunoSEQ multiplex PCR; TCRdb lists only in-frame clones, some missing. The sample consists of tens of thousands of clones, about 81% of them appearing once. These data come from a study of blood T cell repertoires in COVID-19. The CDR3 covers 14 residues. Germline-derived CDR1 and CDR2 are LNHDA and SQIVND (reference sequence). V lost 6 bases, J lost 5 bases, and 13 bases lay in between. The specimen sequenced was peripheral blood. This TCR was recovered from a human donor in a cohort sampled during active COVID-19. The V and J genes are TRBV19 and TRBJ2-2; tentatively, D is TRBD1 (6 bases). The chain's CDR3 is CASRLQGSTGELFF. CDR3 in DNA: TGTGCCAGTAGATTACAGGGCAGTACCGGGGAGCTGTTTTTT.